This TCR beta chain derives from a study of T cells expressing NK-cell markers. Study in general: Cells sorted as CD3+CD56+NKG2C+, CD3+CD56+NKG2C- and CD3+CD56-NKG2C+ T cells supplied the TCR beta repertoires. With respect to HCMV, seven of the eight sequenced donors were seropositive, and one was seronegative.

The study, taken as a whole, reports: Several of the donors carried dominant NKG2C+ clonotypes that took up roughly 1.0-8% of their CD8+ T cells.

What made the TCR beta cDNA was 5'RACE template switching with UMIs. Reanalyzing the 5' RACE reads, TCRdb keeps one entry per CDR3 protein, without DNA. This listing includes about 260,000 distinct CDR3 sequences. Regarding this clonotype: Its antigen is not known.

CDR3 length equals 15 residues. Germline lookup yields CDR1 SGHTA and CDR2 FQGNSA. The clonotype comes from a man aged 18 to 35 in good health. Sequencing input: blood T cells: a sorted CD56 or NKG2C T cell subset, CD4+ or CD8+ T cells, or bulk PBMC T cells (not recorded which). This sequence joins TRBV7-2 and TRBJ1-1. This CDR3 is CASSALAGGIPEAFF.